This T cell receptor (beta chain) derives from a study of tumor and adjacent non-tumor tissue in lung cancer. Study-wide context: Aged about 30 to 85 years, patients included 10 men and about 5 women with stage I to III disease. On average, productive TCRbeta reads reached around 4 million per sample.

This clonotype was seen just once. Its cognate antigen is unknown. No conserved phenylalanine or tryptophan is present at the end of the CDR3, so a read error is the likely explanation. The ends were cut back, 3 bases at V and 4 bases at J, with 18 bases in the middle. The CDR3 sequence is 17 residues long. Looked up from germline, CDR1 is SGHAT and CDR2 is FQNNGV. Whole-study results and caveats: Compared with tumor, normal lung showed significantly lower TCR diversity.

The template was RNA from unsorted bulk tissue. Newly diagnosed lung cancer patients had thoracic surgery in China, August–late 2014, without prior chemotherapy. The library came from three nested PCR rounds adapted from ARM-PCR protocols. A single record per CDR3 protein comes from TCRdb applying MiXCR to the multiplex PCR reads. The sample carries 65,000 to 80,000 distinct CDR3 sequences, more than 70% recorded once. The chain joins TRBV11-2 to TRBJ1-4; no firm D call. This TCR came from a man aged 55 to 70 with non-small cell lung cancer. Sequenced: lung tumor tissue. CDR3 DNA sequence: TGTGCCAGCAGCTTCAACGCCCCTTATGCAAGTAATGAAAAACTGTTTTAT. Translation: CASSFNAPYASNEKLFY.